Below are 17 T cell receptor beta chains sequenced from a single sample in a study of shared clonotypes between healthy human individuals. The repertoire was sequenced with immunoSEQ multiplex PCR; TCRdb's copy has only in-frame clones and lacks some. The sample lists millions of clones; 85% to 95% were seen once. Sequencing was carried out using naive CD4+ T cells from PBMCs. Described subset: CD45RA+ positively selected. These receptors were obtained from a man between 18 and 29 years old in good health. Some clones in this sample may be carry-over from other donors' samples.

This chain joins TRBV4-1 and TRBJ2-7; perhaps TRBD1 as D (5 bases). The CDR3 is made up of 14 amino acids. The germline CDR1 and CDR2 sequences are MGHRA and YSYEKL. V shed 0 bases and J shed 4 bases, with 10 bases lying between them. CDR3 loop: CASSQDRGSYEQYF. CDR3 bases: TGCGCCAGCAGCCAAGATAGGGGTTCTTACGAGCAGTACTTC.

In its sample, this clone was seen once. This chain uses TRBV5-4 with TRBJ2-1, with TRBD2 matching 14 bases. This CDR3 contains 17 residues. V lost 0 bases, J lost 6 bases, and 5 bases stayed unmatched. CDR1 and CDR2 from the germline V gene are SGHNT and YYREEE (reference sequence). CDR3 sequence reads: CASSLGGLAGVSNEQFF. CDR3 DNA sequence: TGTGCCAGCAGCTTGGGGGGACTAGCGGGAGTCAGCAATGAGCAGTTCTTC.

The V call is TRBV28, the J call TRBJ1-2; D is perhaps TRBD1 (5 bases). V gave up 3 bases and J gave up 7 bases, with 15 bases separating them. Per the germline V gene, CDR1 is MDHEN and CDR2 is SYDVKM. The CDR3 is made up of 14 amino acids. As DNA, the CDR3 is TGTGCCAGCAGTTTGCCAGCGGGGGTTCCTGGCTACACCTTC. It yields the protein CASSLPAGVPGYTF.

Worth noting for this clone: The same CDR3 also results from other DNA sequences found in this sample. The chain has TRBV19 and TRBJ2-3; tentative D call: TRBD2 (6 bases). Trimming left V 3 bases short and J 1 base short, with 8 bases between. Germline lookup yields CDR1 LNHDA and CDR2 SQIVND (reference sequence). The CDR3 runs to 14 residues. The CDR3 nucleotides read TGTGCCAGTAGTATCCCGGGAGGCACAGATACGCAGTATTTT. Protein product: CASSIPGGTDTQYF.

The CDR3 reads CASSLVPSRENTIYF. The CDR3 DNA reads as TGTGCCAGCAGCTTAGTACCCTCCCGAGAAAACACCATATATTTT. This chain connects TRBV7-2 to TRBJ1-3, with unresolved D. This CDR3 comprises 15 residues. Germline V gene sequence: CDR1 SGHTA, CDR2 FQGNSA. Trimming stripped 1 base from V and 6 bases from J, with 13 bases between.

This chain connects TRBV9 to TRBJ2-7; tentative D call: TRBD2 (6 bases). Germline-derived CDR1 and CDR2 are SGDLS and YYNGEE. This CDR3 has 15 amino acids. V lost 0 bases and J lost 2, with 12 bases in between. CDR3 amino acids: CASSVASDPTYEQYF. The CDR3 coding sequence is TGTGCCAGCAGCGTAGCTAGCGATCCTACCTACGAGCAGTACTTC.

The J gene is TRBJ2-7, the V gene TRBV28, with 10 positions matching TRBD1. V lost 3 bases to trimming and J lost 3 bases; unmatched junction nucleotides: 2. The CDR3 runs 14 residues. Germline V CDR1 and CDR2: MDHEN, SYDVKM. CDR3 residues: CASSFRTGGYEQYF. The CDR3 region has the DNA TGTGCCAGCAGTTTCAGGACAGGGGGCTACGAGCAGTACTTC.

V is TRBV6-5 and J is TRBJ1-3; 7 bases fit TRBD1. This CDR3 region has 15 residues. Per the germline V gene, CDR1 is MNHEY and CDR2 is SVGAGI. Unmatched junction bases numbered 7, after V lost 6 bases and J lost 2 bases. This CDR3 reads CASRLNRGTGNTIYF. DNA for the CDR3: TGTGCCAGCAGGCTAAACAGGGGTACTGGAAACACCATATATTTT.

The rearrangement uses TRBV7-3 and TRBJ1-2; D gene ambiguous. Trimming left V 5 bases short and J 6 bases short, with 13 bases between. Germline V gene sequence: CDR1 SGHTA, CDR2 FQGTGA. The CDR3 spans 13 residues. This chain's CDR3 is CASSPKGLDGYTF. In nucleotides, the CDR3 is TGTGCCAGCAGCCCCAAGGGTTTAGATGGCTACACCTTC.

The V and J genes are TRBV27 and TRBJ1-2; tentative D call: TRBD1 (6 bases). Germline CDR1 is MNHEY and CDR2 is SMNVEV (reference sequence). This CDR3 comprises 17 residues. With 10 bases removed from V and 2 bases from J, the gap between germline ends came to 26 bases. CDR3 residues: CATWGGAGAGGNYGYTF. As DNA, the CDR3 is TGTGCCACCTGGGGGGGGGCAGGGGCGGGTGGCAACTATGGCTACACCTTC.

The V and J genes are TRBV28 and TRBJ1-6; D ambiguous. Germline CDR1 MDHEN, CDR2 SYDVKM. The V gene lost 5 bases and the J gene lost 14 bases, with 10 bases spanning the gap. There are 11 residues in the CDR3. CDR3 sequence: CASSPTWTLHF. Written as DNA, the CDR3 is TGTGCCAGCAGTCCTACATGGACCCTCCACTTT.

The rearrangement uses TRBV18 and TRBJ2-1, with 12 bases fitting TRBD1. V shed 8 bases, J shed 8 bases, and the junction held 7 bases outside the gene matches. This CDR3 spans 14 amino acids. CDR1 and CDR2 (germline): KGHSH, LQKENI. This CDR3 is CASLPGQGADEQFF. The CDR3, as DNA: TGTGCCAGCCTTCCGGGACAGGGGGCCGATGAGCAGTTCTTC.

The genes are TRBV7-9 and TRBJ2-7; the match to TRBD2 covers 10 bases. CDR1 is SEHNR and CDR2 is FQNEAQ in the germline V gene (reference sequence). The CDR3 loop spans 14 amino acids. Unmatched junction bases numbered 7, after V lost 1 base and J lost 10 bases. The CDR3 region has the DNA TGTGCCAGCAGCTTAGAAGCGGGACTAGCGTCCCAGTACTTC. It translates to CASSLEAGLASQYF.

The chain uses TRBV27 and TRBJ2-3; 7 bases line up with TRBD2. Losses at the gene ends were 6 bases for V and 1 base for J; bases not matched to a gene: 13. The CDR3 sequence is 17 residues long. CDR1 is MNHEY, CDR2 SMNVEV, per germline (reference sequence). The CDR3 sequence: CASSLGAGSLGTDTQYF. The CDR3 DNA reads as TGTGCCAGCAGCTTGGGAGCGGGATCTCTTGGCACAGATACGCAGTATTTT.

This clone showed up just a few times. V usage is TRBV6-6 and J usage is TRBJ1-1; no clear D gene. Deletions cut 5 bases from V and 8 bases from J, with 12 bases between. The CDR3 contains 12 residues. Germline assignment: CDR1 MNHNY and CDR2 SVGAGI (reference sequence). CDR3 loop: CASSQSGEEAFF. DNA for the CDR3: TGTGCCAGCAGTCAGTCGGGAGAAGAAGCTTTCTTT.

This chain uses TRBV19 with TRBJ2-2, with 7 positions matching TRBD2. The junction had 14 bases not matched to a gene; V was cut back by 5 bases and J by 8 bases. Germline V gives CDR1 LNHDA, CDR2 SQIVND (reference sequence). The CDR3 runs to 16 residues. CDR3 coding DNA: TGTGCCAGTAGTTCCTCCCGCGTCGGGAGGTCGGGGGAGCTGTTTTTT. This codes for CASSSSRVGRSGELFF.

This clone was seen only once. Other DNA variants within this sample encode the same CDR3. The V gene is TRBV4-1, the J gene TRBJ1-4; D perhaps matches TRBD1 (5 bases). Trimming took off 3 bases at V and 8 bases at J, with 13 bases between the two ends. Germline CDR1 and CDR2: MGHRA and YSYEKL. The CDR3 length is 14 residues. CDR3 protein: CASSQAGTGEKLFF. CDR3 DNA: TGCGCCAGCAGCCAGGCCGGGACGGGCGAAAAACTGTTTTTT.